The 30 T cell receptor beta chains listed next were all sequenced from one sample in a study of cytomegalovirus exposure and HLA in healthy donors. Primers included in the PCR were 60 Vbeta and 13 Jbeta primers. Method: immunoSEQ multiplex PCR; TCRdb's copy keeps in-frame clones and lacks some. The table shows around 68,000 clones, with roughly four fifths occurring only once. The sequencing sample was made of PBMCs. The source is a woman in her twenties or thirties in good health and CMV-seropositive.

The chain has TRBV13 and TRBJ2-1, with D possibly matching TRBD2 (5 bases). V shed 5 bases and J shed 1 base, with 15 bases lying between them. This CDR3 spans 16 amino acids. In germline, CDR1 is PRHDT, CDR2 FYEKMQ (reference sequence). CDR3: CASSEGFPFSYNEQFF. In DNA form, the CDR3 reads TGTGCCAGCAGCGAGGGTTTCCCTTTTTCCTACAATGAGCAGTTCTTC.

The J gene is TRBJ2-3, the V gene TRBV9, with 9 bases matching TRBD2. V lost 4 bases, J lost 5 bases, and 5 bases stayed unmatched. The CDR3 consists of 14 residues. Germline CDR1 SGDLS, CDR2 YYNGEE. For the CDR3, the DNA is TGTGCCAGCAGCTCAAGCGGGAGGTTAGATACGCAGTATTTT. This gives the protein CASSSSGRLDTQYF.

The J gene is TRBJ2-7, the V gene TRBV6-6, with 7 bases identical to TRBD2. There are 15 residues in the CDR3. Germline values: CDR1 MNHNY, CDR2 SVGAGI (reference sequence). V was clipped by 4 bases and J by 5 bases; unmatched bases: 11. The CDR3 coding sequence is TGTGCCAGCAGTTCCTCATACCGGGACTACCACGAGCAGTACTTC. Amino acid sequence: CASSSSYRDYHEQYF.

The gene calls are TRBV7-2 and TRBJ2-6; unclear D gene. V was clipped by 9 bases and J by 1 base, with 16 bases between them. This CDR3 spans 16 amino acids. Germline assignment: CDR1 SGHTA and CDR2 FQGNSA. CDR3 coding DNA: TGTGCCAGTAAGGCGGCCGGTGGGTCTGGGGCCAACGTCCTGACTTTC. This translates into CASKAAGGSGANVLTF.

This chain joins TRBV5-1 and TRBJ2-1; 10 positions agree with TRBD2. CDR1 and CDR2 from the germline V gene are SGHRS and YFSETQ. V lost 0 bases, J lost 8 bases, and 8 bases stayed unmatched. The CDR3 totals 16 residues. CDR3 nucleotides: TGCGCCAGCAGCTTGGCCCCAGCGGGAGGGTGGGATGAGCAGTTCTTC. It encodes CASSLAPAGGWDEQFF.

The chain has TRBV4-2 and TRBJ2-1; possibly TRBD2 for D (6 bases). The CDR3 sequence is 16 residues long. Germline V gives CDR1 LGHNA, CDR2 YNFKEQ. The ends were cut back, 1 base at V and 3 bases at J, with 13 bases in the middle. CDR3 DNA: TGTGCCAGCAGCCAAGTATTAGAGCGGGTCTACAATGAGCAGTTCTTC. This translates into CASSQVLERVYNEQFF.

This chain links TRBV7-8 with TRBJ2-7, with a tentative D call TRBD2 (6 bases). The end of the DNA is better explained by TRBJ2-5, so the J call may be wrong. CDR3 length: 15 amino acids. Germline-derived CDR1 and CDR2 are SGHVS and FQNEAQ. The CDR3 reads CASSLLARYQETQYF. In DNA, the CDR3 is TGTGCCAGCAGCTTACTAGCGAGGTACCAAGAGACCCAGTACTTC.

This clone occurred once. The V call is TRBV7-3, the J call TRBJ2-1; TRBD2 matches 14 bases. Per the germline V gene, CDR1 is SGHTA and CDR2 is FQGTGA. J gave up 8 bases and V 4 bases, and 10 bases lay outside the gene matches. This CDR3 region has 17 residues. CDR3 sequence: CASSSTGTSGSFHEQFF. The CDR3 DNA sequence: TGTGCCAGCAGCTCAACCGGGACTAGCGGGAGTTTTCATGAGCAGTTCTTC.

V usage is TRBV4-2 and J usage is TRBJ1-5; 8 nucleotides match TRBD1. Trimming at V came to 0 bases and at J to 6 bases, leaving 4 bases not matched to a gene. CDR3 size: 15 residues. Germline loops: CDR1 LGHNA, CDR2 YNFKEQ. Here the CDR3 DNA reads TGTGCCAGCAGCCAAGACAGGGGGCATGGTCAGCCCCAGCATTTT. Protein sequence: CASSQDRGHGQPQHF.

CDR3 residues: CASSFYGGQGNEKLFF. The CDR3, as DNA: TGTGCCAGCAGTTTTTATGGGGGACAGGGAAATGAAAAACTGTTTTTT. This chain connects TRBV28 to TRBJ1-4, with TRBD1 identical over 9 bases. The CDR3 totals 16 residues. Germline V lookup: CDR1 MDHEN, CDR2 SYDVKM. After removal of 3 bases from V and 5 bases from J, the junction contained 7 bases not matched to a gene. The full variable domain, completed using reference TRBV28 and TRBJ1-4, is DVKVTQSSRYLVKRTGEKVFLECVQDMDHENMFWYRQDPGLGLRLIYFSYDVKMKEKGDIPEGYSVSREKKERFSLILESASTNQTSMYLCASSFYGGQGNEKLFFGSGTQLSVL.

The chain combines TRBV28 with TRBJ1-2; D uncertain. This CDR3 region has 12 residues. The V gene's germline CDR1 is MDHEN and CDR2 SYDVKM. Trimming cost V 6 bases and J 4 bases, with 9 bases left between them. This CDR3 is CASRSPGYGYTF. The CDR3, as DNA: TGTGCCAGCAGGTCCCCGGGCTATGGCTACACCTTC.

This clone came up once. The genes are TRBV27 and TRBJ2-7; 9 nucleotides match TRBD1. J lost 3 bases, V lost 4 bases, and 4 bases had no gene match. The CDR3 length is 14 residues. CDR1 and CDR2 from the germline V gene are MNHEY and SMNVEV (reference sequence). This chain's CDR3 is CASSSGTGFYEQYF. CDR3 coding DNA: TGTGCCAGCAGTTCCGGGACAGGGTTCTACGAGCAGTACTTC.

This clone was counted a few times. V is TRBV7-9 and J is TRBJ1-1, with D possibly matching TRBD1 (5 bases). Per the germline V gene, CDR1 is SEHNR and CDR2 is FQNEAQ (reference sequence). V was cut by 8 bases and J by 0 bases, with 10 bases left in between. The CDR3 consists of 13 residues. This chain's CDR3 is CASGSTVNTEAFF. The CDR3, as DNA: TGTGCCAGCGGGTCGACAGTGAACACTGAAGCTTTCTTT. Full variable domain (outside the CDR3, taken from reference TRBV7-9 and TRBJ1-1): DTGVSQNPRHKITKRGQNVTFRCDPISEHNRLYWYRQTLGQGPEFLTYFQNEAQLEKSRLLSDRFSAERPKGSFSTLEIQRTEQGDSAMYLCASGSTVNTEAFFGQGTRLTVV.

The rearrangement links TRBV11-1 to TRBJ1-6; TRBD1 matches 8 bases. The V segment lost 5 bases and the J segment 7 bases; nucleotides outside the gene matches: 4. The CDR3 runs to 14 residues. Germline V lookup: CDR1 SGHAT, CDR2 FQDESV (reference sequence). In DNA form, the CDR3 reads TGTGCCAGCAGCAGGACAGGGAACAATTCACCCCTCCACTTT. It encodes CASSRTGNNSPLHF.

This clone was counted once. The chain joins TRBV6-6 to TRBJ2-1; TRBD2 agrees at 13 bases. The CDR3 length is 15 residues. The ends lost 3 bases at V and 8 bases at J; junction bases unmatched: 4. CDR1 and CDR2 from the germline V gene are MNHNY and SVGAGI (reference sequence). The CDR3 spells CASSYFGLAGDEQFF. CDR3 sequence (DNA): TGTGCCAGCAGTTATTTCGGACTAGCGGGAGATGAGCAGTTCTTC.

The V and J genes are TRBV25-1 and TRBJ2-1; 12 bases agree with TRBD2. Germline values: CDR1 MGHDK, CDR2 SYGVNS. This CDR3 region has 15 residues. Germline trimming cut 3 bases from V and 9 bases from J; bases unmatched to any gene: 6. This chain's CDR3 is CASSDETSGRSEQFF. The CDR3 nucleotides read TGTGCCAGCAGTGATGAGACTAGCGGGAGAAGTGAGCAGTTCTTC.

CDR3 region: CASSLETGSQHF. In DNA, the CDR3 is TGTGCCAGCAGCTTAGAAACAGGGTCCCAGCATTTT. The chain employs TRBV11-2 and TRBJ1-5, with D maybe TRBD1 (6 bases). Germline V lookup: CDR1 SGHAT, CDR2 FQNNGV. The length of the CDR3 is 12 residues. With 0 bases removed from V and 11 bases from J, the gap between germline ends came to 8 bases.

This clone was observed a few times. The V and J genes are TRBV5-1 and TRBJ1-3; unclear D gene. The germline gives CDR1 SGHRS, CDR2 YFSETQ. V lost 0 bases, J lost 0 bases, and 13 bases lay in between. The CDR3 sequence is 17 residues long. This CDR3 reads CASSLESHGSSGNTIYF. CDR3 in DNA: TGCGCCAGCAGCTTGGAAAGCCACGGGAGCTCTGGAAACACCATATATTTT.

The chain couples TRBV29-1 to TRBJ2-1, with TRBD2 matching over 7 bases. V was clipped by 4 bases and J by 0 bases; unmatched bases: 6. This CDR3 spans 15 amino acids. Germline V CDR1 and CDR2: SQVTM, ANQGSEA. CDR3 protein: CSVVGGEISYNEQFF. Here the CDR3 DNA reads TGCAGCGTTGTTGGGGGGGAGATCTCCTACAATGAGCAGTTCTTC.

The gene calls are TRBV7-9 and TRBJ2-1; D might be TRBD2 (5 bases). The CDR3 has 15 amino acids. CDR1 and CDR2 from the germline V gene are SEHNR and FQNEAQ (reference sequence). V lost 5 bases and J lost 2, with 13 bases in between. The CDR3 protein is CASSPEDAAYNEQFF. In DNA form, the CDR3 reads TGTGCCAGCAGCCCGGAGGATGCGGCCTACAATGAGCAGTTCTTC.

The chain recombines TRBV5-1 with TRBJ1-2; 8 bases line up with TRBD1. The CDR3 has 15 amino acids. Germline V lookup: CDR1 SGHRS, CDR2 YFSETQ. Unmatched junction bases numbered 9, after V lost 7 bases and J lost 1 base. CDR3 sequence: CASGTGLSINYGYTF. The CDR3 region has the DNA TGCGCCAGCGGGACAGGACTCTCGATTAACTATGGCTACACCTTC.

The chain uses TRBV6-5 and TRBJ2-7, with TRBD2 identical over 9 bases. The CDR3 has 15 amino acids. The junction had 11 bases not matched to a gene; V was cut back by 5 bases and J by 6 bases. Germline lookup yields CDR1 MNHEY and CDR2 SVGAGI. CDR3 bases: TGTGCCAGCAGTCTCCAGGGCGGGAGGGCCTCCGAGCAGTACTTC. The encoded protein is CASSLQGGRASEQYF.

This chain links TRBV28 with TRBJ1-2; D is possibly TRBD1 (5 bases). The germline gives CDR1 MDHEN, CDR2 SYDVKM. V was trimmed by 10 bases and J by 4 bases, leaving 22 bases between them. The CDR3 is made up of 15 amino acids. The CDR3 reads CATPYVGRRCYGYTF. The CDR3 bases are TGTGCCACCCCCTACGTGGGGCGACGATGCTATGGCTACACCTTC.

The rearrangement uses TRBV30 and TRBJ1-2; 7 nucleotides align to TRBD1. Germline CDR1 reads GTSNPN; CDR2 reads SVGIG (reference sequence). V dropped 2 bases and J dropped 11; count of bases not matched to a gene: 11. This CDR3 region has 13 residues. The DNA for the CDR3 is TGTGCCTGGAGTCCGGACAGGAAGGGAGAGTACACCTTC. Amino acids: CAWSPDRKGEYTF.

The chain recombines TRBV27 with TRBJ2-7, with TRBD2 as a possible D gene (6 bases). This CDR3 has 15 residues. V was clipped by 1 base and J by 0 bases, with 10 bases between them. Germline V gene data show CDR1 as MNHEY and CDR2 as SMNVEV (reference sequence). The CDR3 coding sequence is TGTGCCAGCAGTTTATTTTGGGGGGTCTCCTACGAGCAGTACTTC. This encodes CASSLFWGVSYEQYF.

The chain joins TRBV27 to TRBJ1-1, with a weak D call TRBD1 (6 bases). CDR3 length equals 13 residues. With 3 bases removed from V and 7 bases from J, the gap between germline ends came to 12 bases. From germline, CDR1 is MNHEY and CDR2 SMNVEV (reference sequence). The CDR3 bases are TGTGCCAGCAGTTTTACCCTACAGGGTGAAGCTTTCTTT. Its protein is CASSFTLQGEAFF.

This sequence joins TRBV9 and TRBJ2-7, with 7 bases aligning to TRBD2. Looked up from germline, CDR1 is SGDLS and CDR2 is YYNGEE. The CDR3 totals 14 residues. V shed 4 bases, J shed 3 bases, and the junction held 7 bases outside the gene matches. CDR3 amino acids: CASSPRLAGYEQYF. Here the CDR3 DNA reads TGTGCCAGCAGCCCCCGACTAGCTGGCTACGAGCAGTACTTC.

In this sample, this clone turned up once. The chain couples TRBV5-4 to TRBJ2-1; 15 bases align to TRBD2. With V trimmed by 0 bases and J by 8 bases, 9 bases remained unmatched. Germline CDR1 and CDR2: SGHNT and YYREEE (reference sequence). The CDR3 extends over 18 amino acids. The DNA for the CDR3 is TGTGCCAGCAGCTTGGTAGGGACTAGCGGGAGGTCTCGGTATGAGCAGTTCTTC. Protein: CASSLVGTSGRSRYEQFF.

The J gene is TRBJ1-4, the V gene TRBV7-2; perhaps TRBD1 as D (5 bases). The CDR3 totals 18 residues. CDR1 and CDR2 from the germline V gene are SGHTA and FQGNSA. V lost 3 bases, J lost 0 bases, and 17 bases lay in between. The CDR3 DNA reads TGTGCCAGCAGCTTTAACGGGTACGGAGGGGCAACTAATGAAAAACTGTTTTTT. Its protein product is CASSFNGYGGATNEKLFF. Filled out from reference TRBV7-2 and TRBJ1-4, the complete variable domain reads GAGVSQSPSNKVTEKGKDVELRCDPISGHTALYWYRQSLGQGLEFLIYFQGNSAPDKSGLPSDRFSAERTGGSVSTLTIQRTQQEDSAVYLCASSFNGYGGATNEKLFFGSGTQLSVL.

The V call is TRBV18, the J call TRBJ2-1; TRBD1 agrees at 8 bases. The CDR3 has 14 amino acids. Looked up from germline, CDR1 is KGHSH and CDR2 is LQKENI. With 4 bases clipped from V and 15 bases from J, the junction kept 14 bases outside the gene matches. CDR3 amino acids: CASSQLLAGGLGFF. The CDR3 DNA is TGTGCCAGCTCACAACTCCTAGCAGGGGGCTTGGGGTTCTTC.